The entry below gives a single T cell receptor beta chain sequence along with its context. The sample holds a few counts of this clone. Its antigen is unknown. The record has no base qualities; no much larger clone is one base away. Each collaborating institution followed its own protocols to collect whole blood in K2EDTA tubes. For TCRbeta analysis, collaborators shipped samples in one of three forms: frozen whole blood, isolated PBMCs, or DNA extracted from either of those sample types. These data belong to a study of blood T cell repertoires in COVID-19 (dated by TCRdb to 2018 to 2021). Background for the entire study: Samples covering the acute and convalescent phases of COVID-19 were provided by collaborators in the United States, Italy and Spain. Samples were obtained from the ongoing ImmuneRACE study (first 160 participants) and from 1,000 to 1,500 subjects provided by 6 global collaborators. Nearly every sample came with metadata listing a de-identified subject ID, COVID-19 status, age in years and sex. Subjects who had been exposed to COVID-19, were actively infected with it, or had recovered from it provided the deeply sampled blood TCRbeta repertoires that made up the dataset. A freely available public database, intended as a resource for researchers studying the immune response to SARS-CoV-2, is where the repertoires were released. HLA class I and class II types, where available, came from metadata supplied by the sample provider rather than from assay-based typing. The material from the prospective study consisted of cDNA or gDNA derived from T cells, B-cell-depleted T cells, or PBMCs.

The CDR3 spans 14 residues, from the cysteine through the phenylalanine. The DNA shown is the 42-base CDR3, in frame from base 1. The germline V gene sets CDR1 to SGHAT and CDR2 to FQNNGV. V is clipped by 5 bases and J by 3 bases, and the sequence between their germline boundaries is 14 bases long. TCRbeta CDR3 regions were amplified from genomic DNA using the immunoSEQ Assay, a bias-controlled multiplex PCR. The study's own analysis went as follows. Within the assay, amplification of reference gene primers was used to estimate how many nucleated cells each sample contained. To quantify the absolute abundance of each unique TCRbeta CDR3 rearrangement, sequence reads were collapsed and filtered. For each sample, productive Simpson clonality was calculated by taking the square root of Simpson's diversity index across productive rearrangements. This immuneACCESS table, as held by TCRdb, lists in-frame sequences with V and J called but not all clones. Of the missing ones, under half trace to an unresolved V gene in checked studies; the others have no known cause. Clonal size and the V and J genes are those of that table, whereas D and trimming came from the DNA. The sample contains 50,000 to 60,000 clones, roughly 90% of them found a single time. The top ten clonotypes cover approximately 10% of the sample.

Beyond this particular receptor, the publication reports: How much clinical and demographic metadata was included differed by source and by participant, and the metadata was provided uncurated.

What was sequenced was peripheral blood. This clonotype was obtained from an elderly man with active or convalescent COVID-19. The chain links TRBV11-2 with TRBJ2-7, and TRBD2 may be the D gene, going by 5 matching bases. Read as DNA, the sequence is TGTGCCAGCAGCAGCGGAGCGGACTTCTACGAGCAGTACTTC. Its translation is CASSSGADFYEQYF.